A single sample is the source of the 8 T cell receptor beta chains below, sequenced in a study of shared T cell receptors in the human thymus. TCRdb's table, derived via immunoSEQ multiplex PCR, lists solely in-frame clones and lacks some. The sample contains approximately 730,000 clones, 70% to 90% of which appear only once. This sample was shared with a second study, whose subject was human thymus T cells.

Source material: thymocytes. The receptors were sampled from a girl less than two years old with a congenital heart defect.

A single count supports this clone. V and J are TRBV12-5 and TRBJ2-2; the D gene is possibly TRBD1 (5 bases). The CDR3 is 19 residues long. Germline assignment: CDR1 LGHNT and CDR2 FRNRAP. Trimming left V 6 bases short and J 0 bases short, with 23 bases between. The CDR3 loop is CASGLFMQTDGPNTGELFF. The CDR3 nucleotides read TGTGCTAGTGGCCTCTTCATGCAGACAGACGGCCCGAACACCGGGGAGCTGTTTTTT. The full variable domain, rest sourced from reference TRBV12-5 and TRBJ2-2, is DARVTQTPRHKVTEMGQEVTMRCQPILGHNTVFWYRQTMMQGLELLAYFRNRAPLDDSGMPKDRFSAEMPDATLATLKIQPSEPRDSAVYFCASGLFMQTDGPNTGELFFGEGSRLTVL.

This chain joins TRBV6-5 and TRBJ1-2; 8 nucleotides align to TRBD1. The CDR3 runs to 13 residues. Germline CDR1 is MNHEY and CDR2 is SVGAGI. V was clipped by 7 bases and J by 8 bases; unmatched bases: 9. The CDR3, as DNA: TGTGCCAGCACCCCGGGACAGGTTATGGGCTACACCTTC. The encoded protein is CASTPGQVMGYTF.

J is TRBJ1-2 and V is TRBV6-6, with 7 bases aligning to TRBD1. Per germline, CDR1 MNHNY and CDR2 SVGAGI (reference sequence). The CDR3 totals 14 residues. The V gene end was trimmed by 8 bases and the J gene end by 4 bases; junction bases not matched to a gene: 10. The CDR3 DNA reads as TGTGCCAGCGGTTTAGACAGGGTCGGCTATGGCTACACCTTC. Its protein is CASGLDRVGYGYTF.

The CDR3 spells CASSRDGEGQGHQPQHF. As DNA, the CDR3 is TGCGCCAGCAGCCGAGACGGGGAGGGCCAGGGACATCAGCCCCAGCATTTT. The chain uses TRBV4-1 and TRBJ1-5; tentative D call: TRBD1 (5 bases). Germline CDR1 and CDR2: MGHRA and YSYEKL. The CDR3 loop spans 17 amino acids. V shed 4 bases and J shed 5 bases, with 21 bases lying between them.

The chain employs TRBV29-1 and TRBJ1-1; no clear D. The CDR3 consists of 13 residues. Germline loops: CDR1 SQVTM, CDR2 ANQGSEA. V was pared by 5 bases and J by 2 bases, with 12 bases between. The CDR3: CSVFVQINTEAFF. The CDR3 coding sequence is TGCAGCGTTTTCGTGCAGATTAACACTGAAGCTTTCTTT.

The chain employs TRBV5-1 and TRBJ1-2; 8 nucleotides align to TRBD1. The CDR3 spans 16 residues. Germline V gives CDR1 SGHRS, CDR2 YFSETQ. Unmatched junction bases numbered 8, after V lost 3 bases and J lost 1 base. The CDR3 sequence is CASSYTGQGFNYGYTF. The CDR3 coding sequence is TGCGCCAGCAGCTACACCGGACAGGGCTTTAACTATGGCTACACCTTC.

The genes are TRBV27 and TRBJ1-2; D might be TRBD1 (6 bases). Germline loops: CDR1 MNHEY, CDR2 SMNVEV (reference sequence). Deletions cut 5 bases from V and 9 bases from J, with 16 bases between. This CDR3 spans 13 amino acids. The CDR3 bases are TGTGCCAGCAGTACAGACAGGTATATCAGCTACACCTTC. Translation: CASSTDRYISYTF.

This chain uses TRBV6-5 with TRBJ2-3; D ambiguous. This CDR3 is built from 14 residues. V dropped 2 bases and J dropped 6 bases, with 12 bases sitting between them. CDR1 and CDR2 from the germline V gene are MNHEY and SVGAGI. The CDR3, as DNA: TGTGCCAGCAGTTACGGCTTGGCTTTGGATACGCAGTATTTT. Encoded protein: CASSYGLALDTQYF.